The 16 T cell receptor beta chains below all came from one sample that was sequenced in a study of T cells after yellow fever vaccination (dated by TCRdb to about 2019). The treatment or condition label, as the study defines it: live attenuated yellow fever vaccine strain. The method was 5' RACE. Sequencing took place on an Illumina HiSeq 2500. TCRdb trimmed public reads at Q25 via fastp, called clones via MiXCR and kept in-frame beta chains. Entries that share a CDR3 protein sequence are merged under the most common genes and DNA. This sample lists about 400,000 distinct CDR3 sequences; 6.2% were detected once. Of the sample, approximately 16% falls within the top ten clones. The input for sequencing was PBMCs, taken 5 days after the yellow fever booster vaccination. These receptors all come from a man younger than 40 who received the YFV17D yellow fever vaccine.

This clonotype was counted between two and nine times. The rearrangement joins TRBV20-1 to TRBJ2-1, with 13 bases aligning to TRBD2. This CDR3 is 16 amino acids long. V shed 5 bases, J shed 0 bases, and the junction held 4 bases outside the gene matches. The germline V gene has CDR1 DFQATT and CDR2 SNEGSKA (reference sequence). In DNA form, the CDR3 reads TGCAGTGCTGAACTAGCGGGAGGGGTCTCCTACAATGAGCAGTTCTTC. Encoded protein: CSAELAGGVSYNEQFF.

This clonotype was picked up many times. The CDR3 DNA is TGCGCCAGCGGAACTGACGGGGTCGGGGCCAACGTCCTGACTTTC. It codes for CASGTDGVGANVLTF. This chain uses TRBV5-1 with TRBJ2-6, with D tentatively TRBD2 (5 bases). Germline CDR1 SGHRS, CDR2 YFSETQ. V dropped 7 bases and J dropped 4 bases, with 15 bases sitting between them. There are 15 residues in the CDR3.

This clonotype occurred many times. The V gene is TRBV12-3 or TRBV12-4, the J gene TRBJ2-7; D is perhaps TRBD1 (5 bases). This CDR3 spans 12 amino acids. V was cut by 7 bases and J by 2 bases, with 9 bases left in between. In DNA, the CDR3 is TGTGCCAGCATGCAACAGGCCTACGAGCAGTACTTC. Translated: CASMQQAYEQYF.

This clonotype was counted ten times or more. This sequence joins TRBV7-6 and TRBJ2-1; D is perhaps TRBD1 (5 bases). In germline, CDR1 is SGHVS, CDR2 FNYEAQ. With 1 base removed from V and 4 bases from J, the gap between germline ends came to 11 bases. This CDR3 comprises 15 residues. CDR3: CASSLVLGQYNEQFF. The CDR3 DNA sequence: TGTGCCAGCAGCTTAGTTCTAGGACAATACAATGAGCAGTTCTTC.

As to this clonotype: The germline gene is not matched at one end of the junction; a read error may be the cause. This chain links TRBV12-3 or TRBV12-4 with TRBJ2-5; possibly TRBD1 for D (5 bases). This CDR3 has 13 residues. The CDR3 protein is CASSPTGQETRYF. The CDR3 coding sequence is TGTGCCAGCAGTCCAACAGGCCAAGAGACCCGGTACTTC.

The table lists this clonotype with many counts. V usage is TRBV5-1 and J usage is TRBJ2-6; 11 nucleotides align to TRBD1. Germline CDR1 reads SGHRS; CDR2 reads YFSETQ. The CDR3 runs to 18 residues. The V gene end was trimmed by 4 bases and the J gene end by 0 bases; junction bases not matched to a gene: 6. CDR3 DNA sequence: TGCGCCAGCAGCCCTGGACAGGGGGCTCTCTCTGGGGCCAACGTCCTGACTTTC. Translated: CASSPGQGALSGANVLTF.

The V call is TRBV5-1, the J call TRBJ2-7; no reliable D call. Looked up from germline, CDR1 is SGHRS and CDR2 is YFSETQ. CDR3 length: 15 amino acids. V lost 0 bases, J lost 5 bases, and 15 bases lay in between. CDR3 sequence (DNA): TGCGCCAGCAGCTTGGCCCGAGGTATCGCCCACGAGCAGTACTTC. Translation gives CASSLARGIAHEQYF.

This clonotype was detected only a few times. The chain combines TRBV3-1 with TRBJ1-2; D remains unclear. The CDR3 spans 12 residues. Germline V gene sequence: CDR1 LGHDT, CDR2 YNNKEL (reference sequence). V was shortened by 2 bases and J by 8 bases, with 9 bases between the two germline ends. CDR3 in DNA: TGTGCCAGCAGCCAAATGAGAGGGGGCTACACCTTC. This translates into CASSQMRGGYTF.

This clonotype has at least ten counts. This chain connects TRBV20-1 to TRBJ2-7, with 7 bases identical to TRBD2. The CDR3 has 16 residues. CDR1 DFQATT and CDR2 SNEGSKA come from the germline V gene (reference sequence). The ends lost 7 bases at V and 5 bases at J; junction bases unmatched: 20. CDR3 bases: TGCAGTGGGAGGAGACGGTGGGGGGGAGGGGCCGACGAGCAGTACTTC. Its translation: CSGRRRWGGGADEQYF.

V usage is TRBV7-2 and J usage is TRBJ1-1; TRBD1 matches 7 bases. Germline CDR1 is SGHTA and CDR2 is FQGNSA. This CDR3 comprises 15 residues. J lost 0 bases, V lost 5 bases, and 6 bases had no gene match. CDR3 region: CASSQGQYMNTEAFF. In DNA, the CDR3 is TGTGCCAGCAGCCAGGGACAGTACATGAACACTGAAGCTTTCTTT. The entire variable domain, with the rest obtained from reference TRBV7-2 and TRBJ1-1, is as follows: GAGVSQSPSNKVTEKGKDVELRCDPISGHTALYWYRQSLGQGLEFLIYFQGNSAPDKSGLPSDRFSAERTGGSVSTLTIQRTQQEDSAVYLCASSQGQYMNTEAFFGQGTRLTVV.

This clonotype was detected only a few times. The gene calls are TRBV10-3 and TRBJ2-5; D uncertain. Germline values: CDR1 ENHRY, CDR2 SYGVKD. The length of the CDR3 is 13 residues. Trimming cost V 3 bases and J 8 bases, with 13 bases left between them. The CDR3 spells CAISDLPSGTQYF. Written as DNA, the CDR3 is TGTGCCATCAGTGACCTCCCGTCGGGTACCCAGTACTTC.

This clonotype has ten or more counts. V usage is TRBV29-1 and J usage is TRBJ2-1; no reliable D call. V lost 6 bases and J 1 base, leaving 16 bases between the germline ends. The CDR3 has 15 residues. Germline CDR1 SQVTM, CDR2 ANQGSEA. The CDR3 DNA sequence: TGCAGCGTCCTCCCACAGCCTCGTTCCTACAATGAGCAGTTCTTC. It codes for CSVLPQPRSYNEQFF.

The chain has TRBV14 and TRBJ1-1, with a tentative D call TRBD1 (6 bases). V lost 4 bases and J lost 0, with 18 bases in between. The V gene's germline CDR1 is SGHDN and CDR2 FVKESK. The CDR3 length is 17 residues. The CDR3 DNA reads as TGTGCCAGCAGCCGCCAAGTAACAGGGCTAATGAACACTGAAGCTTTCTTT. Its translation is CASSRQVTGLMNTEAFF.

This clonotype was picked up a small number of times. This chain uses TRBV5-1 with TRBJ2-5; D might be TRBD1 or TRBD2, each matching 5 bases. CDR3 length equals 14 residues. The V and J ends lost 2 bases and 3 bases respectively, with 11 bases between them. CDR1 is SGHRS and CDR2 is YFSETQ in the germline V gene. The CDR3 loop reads CASSFSGTKETQYF. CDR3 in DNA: TGCGCCAGCAGCTTCTCCGGGACGAAAGAGACCCAGTACTTC.

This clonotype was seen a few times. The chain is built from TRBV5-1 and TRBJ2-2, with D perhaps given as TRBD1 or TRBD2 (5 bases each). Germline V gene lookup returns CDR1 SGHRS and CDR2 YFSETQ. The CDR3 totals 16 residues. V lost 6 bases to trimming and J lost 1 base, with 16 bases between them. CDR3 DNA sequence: TGCGCCAGCAACAAGAGGGGCGGTCTGAACACCGGGGAGCTGTTTTTT. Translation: CASNKRGGLNTGELFF.

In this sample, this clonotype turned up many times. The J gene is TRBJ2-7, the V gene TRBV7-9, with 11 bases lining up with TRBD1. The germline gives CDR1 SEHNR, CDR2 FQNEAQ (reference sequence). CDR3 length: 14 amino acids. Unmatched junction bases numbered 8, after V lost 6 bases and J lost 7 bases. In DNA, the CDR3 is TGTGCCAGCAGAGAGGACGGGACAGGGGGTGAGCAGTACTTC. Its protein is CASREDGTGGEQYF.